The rows below give T cell receptor beta chains drawn from one sample of a study of radiotherapy plus CTLA-4 blockade in lung cancer. Sequencing was performed with immunoSEQ multiplex PCR; in TCRdb, only in-frame clones are kept and a portion is missing. This sample carries about 94,000 clones, roughly 80% of them seen once, and the ten largest clones take 20% to 30%. Sample: peripheral blood, taken from a patient treated with radiotherapy plus ipilimumab. These receptors were taken from a human donor with non-small cell lung cancer that progressed on radiotherapy plus ipilimumab. CDR3s include the opening cysteine and the closing phenylalanine or tryptophan. The order of the fields is D gene, V gene, CDR3 protein. D genes are given only for firm matches.

- TRBV18 CASSPTTGNYEQYF
- TRBV12-2 CASRLAEIGGEQYF
- TRBV9 CASSVKLGALGHEQFF
- TRBV29-1 CSARGRLTDTQYF
TRBD1 TRBV27 CASSLSWAQGASGANVLTF
TRBD2 TRBV6-6 CASSLSLAGYNEQFF
TRBD2 TRBV29-1 CSVDRLTSGSTDTQYF
TRBD2 TRBV4-2 CASSMSGSHEQYF
- TRBV28 CASSYTPPDYSNQPQHF
- TRBV10-3 CAISGSENTEAFF
TRBD1 TRBV5-1 CASSLDRGSYEQYF
TRBD1 TRBV18 CASSPKTGGGEQYF
- TRBV28 CASSLWGGYTEAFF
- TRBV29-1 CSVVQRSYNEQFF
TRBD1 TRBV27 CASSPRTGGNQPQHF
TRBD2 TRBV5-1 CASSLGGLAGGSAYEQYF
TRBD1 TRBV27 CASRATGAGYSSYNEQFF
- TRBV5-6 CASSLSAGQLAKNIQYF
- TRBV5-6 CASSFSQETQYF
- TRBV5-1 CASSPRPQETQYF
TRBD1 TRBV6-5 CASSSQGAGRNQPQHF
- TRBV27 CASSPTGMGSEAFF
- TRBV6-1 CANSIGSYNSPLHF
TRBD1 TRBV5-1 CASSLGPGGGTNEKLFF
TRBD1 TRBV28 CASKIRQGPQPQHF
- TRBV19 CASSPPGNTIYF
TRBD1 TRBV6-1 CASSEADRVAGNTIYF
- TRBV7-9 CASSLGVLRSGNTIYF
TRBD2 TRBV11-2 CASSLVGGRAIEQFF
TRBD2 TRBV30 CAWSGTSGAQETQYF
- TRBV19 CASRREGDRSAQHF
- TRBV28 CASRGHGNYGYTF
TRBD2 TRBV6-5 CASSELAGEYEQYF
- TRBV10-3 CAISESTMLGAEKLFF